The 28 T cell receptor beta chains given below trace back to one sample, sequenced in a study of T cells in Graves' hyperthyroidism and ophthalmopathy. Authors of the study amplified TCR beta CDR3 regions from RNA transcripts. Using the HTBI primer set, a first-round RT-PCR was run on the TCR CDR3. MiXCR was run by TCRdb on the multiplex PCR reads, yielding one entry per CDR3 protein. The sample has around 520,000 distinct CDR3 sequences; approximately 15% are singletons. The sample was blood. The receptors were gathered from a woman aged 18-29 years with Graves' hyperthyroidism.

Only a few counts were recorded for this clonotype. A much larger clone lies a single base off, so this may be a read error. The CDR3 loop is CASSRVGAQEAQYF. CDR3 DNA: TGTGCCAGTAGTCGGGTCGGGGCCCAAGAGGCCCAGTACTTC. The V call is TRBV19, the J call TRBJ2-5, with D possibly being TRBD1 or TRBD2 (5 bases each). Looked up from germline, CDR1 is LNHDA and CDR2 is SQIVND (reference sequence). The CDR3 runs to 14 residues.

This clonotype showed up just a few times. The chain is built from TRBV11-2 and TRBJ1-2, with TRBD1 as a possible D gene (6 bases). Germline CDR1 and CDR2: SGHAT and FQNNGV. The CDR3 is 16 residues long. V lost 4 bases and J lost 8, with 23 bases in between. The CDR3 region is CASSSHKDRKGKGYTF. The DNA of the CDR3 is TGTGCCAGCAGCTCCCATAAGGACAGAAAAGGGAAGGGCTACACCTTC.

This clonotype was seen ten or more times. In nucleotides, the CDR3 is TGCAGTGGGACTAGCGTTGAAGATACGCAGTATTTT. It yields the protein CSGTSVEDTQYF. This chain connects TRBV20-1 to TRBJ2-3; 9 bases fit TRBD2. V lost 7 bases and J lost 5; bases outside the gene matches: 4. Germline V gene data show CDR1 as DFQATT and CDR2 as SNEGSKA (reference sequence). This CDR3 spans 12 amino acids.

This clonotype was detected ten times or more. As DNA, the CDR3 is TGTGCCATCAGTGGAACAGGACAGGTGAACACTGAAGCTTTCTTT. This gives the protein CAISGTGQVNTEAFF. The chain uses TRBV10-3 and TRBJ1-1, with 7 bases lining up with TRBD1. The CDR3 runs to 15 residues. CDR1 and CDR2 from the germline V gene are ENHRY and SYGVKD. V dropped 4 bases and J dropped 0; count of bases not matched to a gene: 5.

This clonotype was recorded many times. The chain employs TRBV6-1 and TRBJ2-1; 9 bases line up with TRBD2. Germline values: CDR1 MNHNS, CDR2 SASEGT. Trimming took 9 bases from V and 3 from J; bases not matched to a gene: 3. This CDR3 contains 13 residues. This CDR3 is CASGTSRYNEQFF. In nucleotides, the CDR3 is TGTGCCAGTGGGACTAGCCGCTACAATGAGCAGTTCTTC.

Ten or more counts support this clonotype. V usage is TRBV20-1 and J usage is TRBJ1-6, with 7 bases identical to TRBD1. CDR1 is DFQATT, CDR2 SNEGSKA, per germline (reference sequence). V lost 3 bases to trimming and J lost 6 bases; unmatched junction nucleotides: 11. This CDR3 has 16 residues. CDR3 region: CSASPWGDSLNSPLHF. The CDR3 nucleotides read TGCAGTGCTAGTCCCTGGGGGGACAGTCTTAATTCACCCCTCCACTTT.

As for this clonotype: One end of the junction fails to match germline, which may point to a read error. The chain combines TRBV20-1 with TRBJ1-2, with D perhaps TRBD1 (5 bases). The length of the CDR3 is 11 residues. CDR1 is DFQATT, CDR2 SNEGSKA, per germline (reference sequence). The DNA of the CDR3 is TGCGGTGCCACGGGGGGACATGGCTACACCTTC. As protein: CGATGGHGYTF.

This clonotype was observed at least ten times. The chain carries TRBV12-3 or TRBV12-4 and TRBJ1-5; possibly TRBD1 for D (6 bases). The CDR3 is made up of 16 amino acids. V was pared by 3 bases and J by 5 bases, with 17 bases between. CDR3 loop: CASSFAGGRSDQPQHF. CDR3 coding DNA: TGTGCCAGCAGTTTCGCCGGGGGGCGATCGGATCAGCCCCAGCATTTT.

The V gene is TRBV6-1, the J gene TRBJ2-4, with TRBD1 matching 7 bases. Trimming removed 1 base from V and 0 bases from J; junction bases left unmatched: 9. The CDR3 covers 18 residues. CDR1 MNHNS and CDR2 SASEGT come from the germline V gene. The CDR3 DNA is TGTGCCAGCAGTGAAGACCGGCCGACAGGGAAAGCCAAAAACATTCAGTACTTC. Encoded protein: CASSEDRPTGKAKNIQYF.

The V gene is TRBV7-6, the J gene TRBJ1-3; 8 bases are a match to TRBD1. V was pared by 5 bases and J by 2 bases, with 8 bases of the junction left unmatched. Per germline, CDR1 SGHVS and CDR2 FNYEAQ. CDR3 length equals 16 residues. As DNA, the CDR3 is TGTGCCAGCAGCGCCCGGACAGGGCCGACTGGAAACACCATATATTTT. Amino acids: CASSARTGPTGNTIYF.

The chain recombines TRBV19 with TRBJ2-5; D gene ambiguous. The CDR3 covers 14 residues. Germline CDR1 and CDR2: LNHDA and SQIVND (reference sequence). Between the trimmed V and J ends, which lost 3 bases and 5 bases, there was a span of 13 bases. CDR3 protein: CASSIPDARETQYF. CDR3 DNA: TGTGCCAGTAGTATCCCCGACGCACGGGAGACCCAGTACTTC.

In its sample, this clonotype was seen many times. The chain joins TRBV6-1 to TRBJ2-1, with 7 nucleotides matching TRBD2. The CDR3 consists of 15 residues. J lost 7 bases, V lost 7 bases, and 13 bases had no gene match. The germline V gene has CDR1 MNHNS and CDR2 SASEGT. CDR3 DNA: TGTGCCAGCATGGGGGGGTGGGGTCGAGTAAATGAGCAGTTCTTC. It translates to CASMGGWGRVNEQFF.

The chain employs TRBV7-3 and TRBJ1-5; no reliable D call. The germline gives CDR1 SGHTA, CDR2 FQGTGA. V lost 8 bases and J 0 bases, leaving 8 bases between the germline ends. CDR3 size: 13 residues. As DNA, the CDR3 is TGTGCCAGCGCAGTTACTAGCAATCAGCCCCAGCATTTT. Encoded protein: CASAVTSNQPQHF. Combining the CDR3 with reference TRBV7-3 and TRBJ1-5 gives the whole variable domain GAGVSQTPSNKVTEKGKYVELRCDPISGHTALYWYRQSLGQGPEFLIYFQGTGAADDSGLPNDRFFAVRPEGSVSTLKIQRTERGDSAVYLCASAVTSNQPQHFGDGTRLSIL.

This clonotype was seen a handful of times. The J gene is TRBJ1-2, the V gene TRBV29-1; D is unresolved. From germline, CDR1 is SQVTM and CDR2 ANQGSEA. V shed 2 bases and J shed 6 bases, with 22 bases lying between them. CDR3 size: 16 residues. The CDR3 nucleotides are TGCAGCGTTGAATTCTCAAATTCGGACCGGAGGGATGGCTACACCTTC. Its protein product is CSVEFSNSDRRDGYTF. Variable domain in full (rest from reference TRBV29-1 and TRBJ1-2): SAVISQKPSRDICQRGTSLTIQCQVDSQVTMMFWYRQQPGQSLTLIATANQGSEATYESGFVIDKFPISRPNLTFSTLTVSNMSPEDSSIYLCSVEFSNSDRRDGYTFGSGTRLTVV.

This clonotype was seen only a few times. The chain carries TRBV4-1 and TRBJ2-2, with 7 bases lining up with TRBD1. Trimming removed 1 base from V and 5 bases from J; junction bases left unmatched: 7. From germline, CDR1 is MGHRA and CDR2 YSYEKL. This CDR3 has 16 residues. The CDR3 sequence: CASSQAPDRRTGELFF. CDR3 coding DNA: TGCGCCAGCAGCCAAGCACCGGACAGGAGGACCGGGGAGCTGTTTTTT.

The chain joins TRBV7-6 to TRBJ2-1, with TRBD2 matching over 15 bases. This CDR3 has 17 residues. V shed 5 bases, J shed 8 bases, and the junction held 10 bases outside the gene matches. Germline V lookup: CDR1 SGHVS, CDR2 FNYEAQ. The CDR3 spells CASSLSGTSGRWDEQFF. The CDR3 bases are TGTGCCAGCAGCCTGTCCGGGACTAGCGGGAGGTGGGATGAGCAGTTCTTC.

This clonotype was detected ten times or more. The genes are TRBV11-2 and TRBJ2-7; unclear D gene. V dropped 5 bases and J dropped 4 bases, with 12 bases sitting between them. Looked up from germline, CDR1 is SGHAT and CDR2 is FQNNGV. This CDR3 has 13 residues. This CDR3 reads CASSVDLRYEQYV. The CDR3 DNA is TGTGCCAGCAGCGTTGACCTTCGATACGAGCAGTACGTC.

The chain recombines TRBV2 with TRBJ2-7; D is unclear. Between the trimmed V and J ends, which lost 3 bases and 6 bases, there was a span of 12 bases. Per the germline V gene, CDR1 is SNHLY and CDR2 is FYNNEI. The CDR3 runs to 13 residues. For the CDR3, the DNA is TGTGCCAGCAGTGAGCCGGGCTCCATCGAGCAGTACGTC. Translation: CASSEPGSIEQYV.

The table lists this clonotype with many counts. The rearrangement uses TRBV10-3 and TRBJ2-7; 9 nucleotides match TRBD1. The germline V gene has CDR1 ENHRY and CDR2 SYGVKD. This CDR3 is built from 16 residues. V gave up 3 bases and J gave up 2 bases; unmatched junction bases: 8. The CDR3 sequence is CAISEPGTGRTYEQYF. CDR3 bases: TGTGCCATCAGTGAACCCGGGACAGGGCGGACCTACGAGCAGTACTTC.

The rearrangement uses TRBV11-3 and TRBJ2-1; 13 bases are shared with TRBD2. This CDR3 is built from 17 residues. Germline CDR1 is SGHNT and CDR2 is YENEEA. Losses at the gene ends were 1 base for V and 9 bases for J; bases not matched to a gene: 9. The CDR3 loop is CASSLGPTSGRVGEQFF. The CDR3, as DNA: TGTGCCAGCAGCTTAGGGCCAACTAGCGGGAGGGTAGGTGAGCAGTTCTTC.

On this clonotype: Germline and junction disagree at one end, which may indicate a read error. The CDR3 loop is CASSQGPSSYDQYF. The CDR3 coding sequence is TGCGCCAGCAGCCAAGGGCCAAGCTCCTACGATCAGTACTTC. The rearrangement uses TRBV4-1 and TRBJ2-7; D is unclear. The length of the CDR3 is 14 residues. Germline V gene lookup returns CDR1 MGHRA and CDR2 YSYEKL.

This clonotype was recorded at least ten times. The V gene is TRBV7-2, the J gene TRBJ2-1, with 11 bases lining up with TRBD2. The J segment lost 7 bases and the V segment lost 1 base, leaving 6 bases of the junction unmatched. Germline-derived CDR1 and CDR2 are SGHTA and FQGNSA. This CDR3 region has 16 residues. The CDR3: CASSLDSASGRNEQFF. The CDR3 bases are TGTGCCAGCAGCTTAGATTCGGCTAGCGGGAGGAATGAGCAGTTCTTC.

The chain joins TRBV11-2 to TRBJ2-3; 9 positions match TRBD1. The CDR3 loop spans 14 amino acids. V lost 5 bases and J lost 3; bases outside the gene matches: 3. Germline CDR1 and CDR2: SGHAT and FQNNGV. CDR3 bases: TGTGCCAGCAGCAGGGGACAGGGAACAGATACGCAGTATTTT. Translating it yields CASSRGQGTDTQYF.

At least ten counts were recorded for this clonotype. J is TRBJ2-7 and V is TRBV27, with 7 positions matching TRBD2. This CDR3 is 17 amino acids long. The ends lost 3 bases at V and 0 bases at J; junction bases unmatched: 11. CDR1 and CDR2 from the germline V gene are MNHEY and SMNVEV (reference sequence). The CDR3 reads CASSFGRERESSYEQYF. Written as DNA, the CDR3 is TGTGCCAGCAGTTTTGGGAGGGAGAGGGAAAGCTCCTACGAGCAGTACTTC.

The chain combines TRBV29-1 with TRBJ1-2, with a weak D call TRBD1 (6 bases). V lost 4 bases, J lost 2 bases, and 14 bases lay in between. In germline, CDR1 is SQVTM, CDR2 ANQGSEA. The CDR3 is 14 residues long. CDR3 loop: CSVVATQGNYGYTF. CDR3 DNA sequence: TGCAGCGTTGTAGCGACACAGGGAAACTATGGCTACACCTTC. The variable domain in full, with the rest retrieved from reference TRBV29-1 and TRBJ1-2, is SAVISQKPSRDICQRGTSLTIQCQVDSQVTMMFWYRQQPGQSLTLIATANQGSEATYESGFVIDKFPISRPNLTFSTLTVSNMSPEDSSIYLCSVVATQGNYGYTFGSGTRLTVV.

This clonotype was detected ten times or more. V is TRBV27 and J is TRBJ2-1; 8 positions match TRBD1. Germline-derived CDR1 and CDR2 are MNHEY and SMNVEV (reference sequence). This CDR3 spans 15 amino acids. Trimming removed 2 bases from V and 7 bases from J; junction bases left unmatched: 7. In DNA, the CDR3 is TGTGCCAGCAGTTTAATTCCGACAGGGGAAAATGAGCAGTTCTTC. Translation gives CASSLIPTGENEQFF.

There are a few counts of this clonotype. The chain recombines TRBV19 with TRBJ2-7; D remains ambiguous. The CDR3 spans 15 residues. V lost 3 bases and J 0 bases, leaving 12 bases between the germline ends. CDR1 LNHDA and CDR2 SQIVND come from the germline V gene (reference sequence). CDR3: CASSISRLSSYEQYF. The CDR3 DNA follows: TGTGCCAGTAGTATTTCACGCTTAAGCTCCTACGAGCAGTACTTC.

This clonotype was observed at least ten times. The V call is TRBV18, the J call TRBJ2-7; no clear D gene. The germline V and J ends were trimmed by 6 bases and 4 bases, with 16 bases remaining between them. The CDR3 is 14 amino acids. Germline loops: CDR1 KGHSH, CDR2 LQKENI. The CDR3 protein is CASSPDNKGYEQYF. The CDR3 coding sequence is TGTGCCAGCTCCCCTGATAATAAAGGGTACGAGCAGTACTTC.